This TCR beta chain was sequenced during a study of blood T cell repertoires in COVID-19. Data came from immunoSEQ multiplex PCR; TCRdb stores just in-frame clones and leaves some out. In the table there are 150,000 to 200,000 clones, around 81% of which are singletons. This CDR3 has 16 amino acids. Germline assignment: CDR1 MGHRA and CDR2 YSYEKL. After removal of 1 base from V and 7 bases from J, the junction contained 7 bases not matched to a gene. This clone was seen a handful of times. The source is a man in his 70s who had recovered from COVID-19. The chain links TRBV4-1 to TRBJ2-7; 13 positions match TRBD2. Sequencing was carried out using peripheral blood. CDR3 region: CASSQARTSGSKEQYF. The CDR3 DNA reads TGCGCCAGCAGCCAAGCGCGGACTAGCGGGAGTAAGGAGCAGTACTTC.